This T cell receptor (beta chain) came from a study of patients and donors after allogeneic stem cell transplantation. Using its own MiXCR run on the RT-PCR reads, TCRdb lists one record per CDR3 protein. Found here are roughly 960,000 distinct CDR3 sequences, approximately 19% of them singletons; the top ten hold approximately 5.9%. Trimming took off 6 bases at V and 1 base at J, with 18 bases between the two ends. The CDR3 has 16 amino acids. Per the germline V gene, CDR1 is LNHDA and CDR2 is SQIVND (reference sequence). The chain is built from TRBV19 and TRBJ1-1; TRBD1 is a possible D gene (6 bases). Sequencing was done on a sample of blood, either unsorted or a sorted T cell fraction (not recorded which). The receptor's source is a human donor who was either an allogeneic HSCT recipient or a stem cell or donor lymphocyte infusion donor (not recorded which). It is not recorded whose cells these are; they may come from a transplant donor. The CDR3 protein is CASSPHWGAENTEAFF. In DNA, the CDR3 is TGTGCCAGTAGCCCCCATTGGGGGGCGGAGAACACTGAAGCTTTCTTT.